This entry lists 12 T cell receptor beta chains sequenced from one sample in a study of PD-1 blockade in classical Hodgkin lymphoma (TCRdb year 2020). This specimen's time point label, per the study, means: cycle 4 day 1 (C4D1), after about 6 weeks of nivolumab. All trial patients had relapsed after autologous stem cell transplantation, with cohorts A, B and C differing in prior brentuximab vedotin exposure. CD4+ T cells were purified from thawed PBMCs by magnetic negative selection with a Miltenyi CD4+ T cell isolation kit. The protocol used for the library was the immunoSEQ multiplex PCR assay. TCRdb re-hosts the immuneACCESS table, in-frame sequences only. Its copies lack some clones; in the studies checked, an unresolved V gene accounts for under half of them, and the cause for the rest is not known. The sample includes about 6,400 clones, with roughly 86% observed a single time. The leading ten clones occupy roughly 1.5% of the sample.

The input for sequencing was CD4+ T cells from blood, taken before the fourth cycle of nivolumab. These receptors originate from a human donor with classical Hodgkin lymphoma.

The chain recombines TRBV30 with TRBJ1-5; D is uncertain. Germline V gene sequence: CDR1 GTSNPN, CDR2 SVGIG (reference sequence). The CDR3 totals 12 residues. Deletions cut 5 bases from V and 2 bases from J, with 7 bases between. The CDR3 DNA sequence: TGTGCCTGGGGCGGGGGCAATCAGCCCCAGCATTTT. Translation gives CAWGGGNQPQHF. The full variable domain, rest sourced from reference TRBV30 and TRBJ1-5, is SQTIHQWPATLVQPVGSPLSLECTVEGTSNPNLYWYRQAAGRGLQLLFYSVGIGQISSEVPQNLSASRPQDRQFILSSKKLLLSDSGFYLCAWGGGNQPQHFGDGTRLSIL.

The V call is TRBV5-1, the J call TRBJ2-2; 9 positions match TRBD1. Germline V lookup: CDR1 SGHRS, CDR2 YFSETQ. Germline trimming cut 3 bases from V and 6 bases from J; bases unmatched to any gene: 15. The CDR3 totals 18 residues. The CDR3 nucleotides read TGCGCCAGCAGCTCCGACGCTAGGACAGGGGTGATTTCCGGGGAGCTGTTTTTT. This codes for CASSSDARTGVISGELFF.

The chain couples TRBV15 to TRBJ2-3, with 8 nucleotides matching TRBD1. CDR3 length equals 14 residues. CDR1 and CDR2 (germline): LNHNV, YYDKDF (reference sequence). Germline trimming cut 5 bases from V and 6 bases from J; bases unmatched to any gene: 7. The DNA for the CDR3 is TGTGCCACCAGCCAGAGACAGGGGTGGGATACGCAGTATTTT. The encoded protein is CATSQRQGWDTQYF.

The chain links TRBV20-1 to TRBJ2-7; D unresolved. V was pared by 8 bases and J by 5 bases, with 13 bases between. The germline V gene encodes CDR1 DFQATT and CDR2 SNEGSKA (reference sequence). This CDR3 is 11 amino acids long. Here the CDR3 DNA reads TGCAGTCTGGTCGCTCTGGACGAGCAGTACTTC. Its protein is CSLVALDEQYF.

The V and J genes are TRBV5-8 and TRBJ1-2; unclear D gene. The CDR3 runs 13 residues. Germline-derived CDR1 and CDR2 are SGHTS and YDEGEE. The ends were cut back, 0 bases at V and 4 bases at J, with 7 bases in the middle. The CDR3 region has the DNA TGTGCCAGCAGCTTGGGGCACGGCTATGGCTACACCTTC. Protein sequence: CASSLGHGYGYTF.

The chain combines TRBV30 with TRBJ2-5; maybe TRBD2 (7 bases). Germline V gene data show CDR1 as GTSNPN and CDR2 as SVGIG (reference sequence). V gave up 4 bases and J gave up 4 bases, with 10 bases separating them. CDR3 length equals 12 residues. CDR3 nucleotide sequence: TGTGCCTGGAACGGGGGGCGAGAGACCCAGTACTTC. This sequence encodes CAWNGGRETQYF.

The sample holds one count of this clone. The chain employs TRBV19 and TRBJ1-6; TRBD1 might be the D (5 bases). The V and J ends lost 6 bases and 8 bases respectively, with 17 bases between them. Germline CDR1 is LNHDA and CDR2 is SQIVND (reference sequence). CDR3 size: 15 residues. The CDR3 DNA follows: TGTGCCAGTAGCATTCAGGACATCGGAGATTCACCCCTCCACTTT. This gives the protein CASSIQDIGDSPLHF.

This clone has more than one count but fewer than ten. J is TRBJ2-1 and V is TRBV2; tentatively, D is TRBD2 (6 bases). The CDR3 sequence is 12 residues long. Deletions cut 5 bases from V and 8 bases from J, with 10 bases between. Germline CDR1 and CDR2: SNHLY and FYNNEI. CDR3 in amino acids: CASSRDSHEQFF. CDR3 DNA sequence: TGTGCCAGCAGTAGGGACTCGCATGAGCAGTTCTTC.

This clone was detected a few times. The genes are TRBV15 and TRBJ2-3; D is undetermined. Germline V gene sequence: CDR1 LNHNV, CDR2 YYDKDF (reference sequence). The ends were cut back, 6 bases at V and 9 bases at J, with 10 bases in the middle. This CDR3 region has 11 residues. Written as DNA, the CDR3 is TGTGCCACCAGAAGTCTGTCAACGCAGTATTTT. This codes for CATRSLSTQYF.

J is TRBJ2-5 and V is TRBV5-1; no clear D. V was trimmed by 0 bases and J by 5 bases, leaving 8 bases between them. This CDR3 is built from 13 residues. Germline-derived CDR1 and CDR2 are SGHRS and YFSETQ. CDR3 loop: CASSLEGSETQYF. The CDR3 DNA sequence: TGCGCCAGCAGCTTGGAAGGGTCGGAGACCCAGTACTTC. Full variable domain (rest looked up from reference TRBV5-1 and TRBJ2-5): KAGVTQTPRYLIKTRGQQVTLSCSPISGHRSVSWYQQTPGQGLQFLFEYFSETQRNKGNFPGRFSGRQFSNSRSEMNVSTLELGDSALYLCASSLEGSETQYFGPGTRLLVL.

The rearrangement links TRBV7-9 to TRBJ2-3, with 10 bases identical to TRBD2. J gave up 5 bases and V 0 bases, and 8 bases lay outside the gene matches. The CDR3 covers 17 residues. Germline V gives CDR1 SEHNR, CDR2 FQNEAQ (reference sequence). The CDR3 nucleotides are TGTGCCAGCAGCTTAGCCGTAGCGGGAGGTGTTAGAGATACGCAGTATTTT. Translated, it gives CASSLAVAGGVRDTQYF.

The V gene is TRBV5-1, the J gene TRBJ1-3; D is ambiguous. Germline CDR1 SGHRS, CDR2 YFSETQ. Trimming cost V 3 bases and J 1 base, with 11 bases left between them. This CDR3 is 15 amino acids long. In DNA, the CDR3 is TGCGCCAGCAGCTCAGACCCTGGGTCTGGAAACACCATATATTTT. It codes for CASSSDPGSGNTIYF.